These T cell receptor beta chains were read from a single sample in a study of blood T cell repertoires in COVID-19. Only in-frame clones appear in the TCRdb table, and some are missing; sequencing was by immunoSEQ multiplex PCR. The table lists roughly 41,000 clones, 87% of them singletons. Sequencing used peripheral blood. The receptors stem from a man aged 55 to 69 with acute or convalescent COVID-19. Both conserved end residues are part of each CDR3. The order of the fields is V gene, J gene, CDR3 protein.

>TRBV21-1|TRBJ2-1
CASSTQPGLADNEQFF
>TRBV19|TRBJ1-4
CASSISPAAGEKLFF
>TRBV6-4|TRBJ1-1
CASSTEDRAGVNTEAFF
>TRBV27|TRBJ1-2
CASSLGTGYGYTF
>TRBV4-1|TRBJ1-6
CASSPGHLYNSPLHF
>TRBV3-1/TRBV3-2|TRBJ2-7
CASSQDVGRVREQYF
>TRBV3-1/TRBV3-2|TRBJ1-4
CASSRIQGPPINEKLFF
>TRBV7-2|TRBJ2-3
CATRPQGFRVADTQYF
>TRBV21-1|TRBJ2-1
CASSKRNGGNEQFF
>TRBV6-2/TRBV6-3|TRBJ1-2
CASSYPRAALTNYGYTF
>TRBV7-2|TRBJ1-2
CASSLGGGQGSSYGYTF
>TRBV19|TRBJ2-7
CASNSPGHGSYEQYF
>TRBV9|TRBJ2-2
CASSPRTGNTGELFF
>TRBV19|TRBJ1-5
CASSIGGTDNQPQHF
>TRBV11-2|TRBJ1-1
CASSPGDRFTSGAFF
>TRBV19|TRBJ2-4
CASSIGRLAGSRDIQYF
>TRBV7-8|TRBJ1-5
CASSLDYDYQPQHF
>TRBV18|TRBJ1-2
CASSPRQVGGYTF
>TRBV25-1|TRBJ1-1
CASSVTGMNTEAFF
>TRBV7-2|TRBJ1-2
CASSPQGARYGYTF
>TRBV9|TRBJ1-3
CASSVEQYLSGNTIYF
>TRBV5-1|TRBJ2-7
CASSSTYEQYF
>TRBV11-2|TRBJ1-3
CASRSGTGYNTIYF
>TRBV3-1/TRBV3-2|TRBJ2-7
CASSPASGAYEQYF
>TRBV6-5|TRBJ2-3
CASSYSGIGTDTQYF
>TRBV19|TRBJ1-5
CASSISQGPYSNQPQHF
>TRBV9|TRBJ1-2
CASSVETGIYYGYTF
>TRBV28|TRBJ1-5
CASSLVGERGQPQHF
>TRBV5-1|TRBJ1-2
CASSLAPSYGYTF
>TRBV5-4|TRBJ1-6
CASSQDRVPPLHF